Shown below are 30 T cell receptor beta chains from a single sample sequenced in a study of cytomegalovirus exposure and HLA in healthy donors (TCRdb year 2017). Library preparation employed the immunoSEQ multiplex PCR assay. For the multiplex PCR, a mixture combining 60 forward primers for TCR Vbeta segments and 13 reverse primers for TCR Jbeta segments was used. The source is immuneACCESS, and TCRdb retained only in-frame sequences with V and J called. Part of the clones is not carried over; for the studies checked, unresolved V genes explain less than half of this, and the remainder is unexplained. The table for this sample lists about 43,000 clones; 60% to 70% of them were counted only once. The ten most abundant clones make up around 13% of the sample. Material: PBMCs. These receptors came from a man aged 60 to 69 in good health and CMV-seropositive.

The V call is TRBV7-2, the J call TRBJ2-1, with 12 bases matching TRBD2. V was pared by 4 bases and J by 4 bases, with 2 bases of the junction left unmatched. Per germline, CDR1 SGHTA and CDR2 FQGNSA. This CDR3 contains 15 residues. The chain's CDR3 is CASSYTSGGYNEQFF. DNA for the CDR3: TGTGCCAGCAGCTACACTAGCGGGGGGTACAATGAGCAGTTCTTC.

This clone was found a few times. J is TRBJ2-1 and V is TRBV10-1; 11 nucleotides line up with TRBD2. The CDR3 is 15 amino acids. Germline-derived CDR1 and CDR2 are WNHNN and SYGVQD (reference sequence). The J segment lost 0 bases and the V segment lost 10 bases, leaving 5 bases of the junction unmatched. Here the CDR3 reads CATLAGGRSYNEQFF. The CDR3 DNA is TGCGCCACCCTAGCGGGAGGTCGCTCCTACAATGAGCAGTTCTTC.

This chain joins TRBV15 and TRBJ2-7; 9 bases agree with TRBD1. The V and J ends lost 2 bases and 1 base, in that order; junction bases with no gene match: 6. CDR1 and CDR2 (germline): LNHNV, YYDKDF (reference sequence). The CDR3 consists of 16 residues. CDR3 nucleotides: TGTGCCACCAGCAGAAACAGGGGGCTCTGGTCCTACGAGCAGTACTTC. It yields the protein CATSRNRGLWSYEQYF.

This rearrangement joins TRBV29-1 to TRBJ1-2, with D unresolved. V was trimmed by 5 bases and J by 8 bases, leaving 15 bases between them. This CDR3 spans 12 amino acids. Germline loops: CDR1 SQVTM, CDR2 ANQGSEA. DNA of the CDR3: TGCAGCGTTCCCGGGTCGACCACGGGCTACACCTTC. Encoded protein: CSVPGSTTGYTF. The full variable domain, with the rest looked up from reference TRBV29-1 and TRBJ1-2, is SAVISQKPSRDICQRGTSLTIQCQVDSQVTMMFWYRQQPGQSLTLIATANQGSEATYESGFVIDKFPISRPNLTFSTLTVSNMSPEDSSIYLCSVPGSTTGYTFGSGTRLTVV.

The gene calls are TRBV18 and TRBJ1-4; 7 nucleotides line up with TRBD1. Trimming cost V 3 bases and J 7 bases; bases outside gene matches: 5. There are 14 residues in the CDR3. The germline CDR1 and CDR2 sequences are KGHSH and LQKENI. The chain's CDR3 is CASSPDRQVEKLFF. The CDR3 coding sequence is TGTGCCAGCTCACCGGACAGGCAAGTTGAAAAACTGTTTTTT. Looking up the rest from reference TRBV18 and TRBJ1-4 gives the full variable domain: NAGVMQNPRHLVRRRGQEARLRCSPMKGHSHVYWYRQLPEEGLKFMVYLQKENIIDESGMPKERFSAEFPKEGPSILRIQQVVRGDSAAYFCASSPDRQVEKLFFGSGTQLSVL.

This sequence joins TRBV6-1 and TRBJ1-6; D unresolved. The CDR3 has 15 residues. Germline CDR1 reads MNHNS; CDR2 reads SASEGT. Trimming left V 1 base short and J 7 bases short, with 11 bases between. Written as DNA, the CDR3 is TGTGCCAGCAGTGAAGGGGCAGGTTCGAATTCACCCCTCCACTTT. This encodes CASSEGAGSNSPLHF.

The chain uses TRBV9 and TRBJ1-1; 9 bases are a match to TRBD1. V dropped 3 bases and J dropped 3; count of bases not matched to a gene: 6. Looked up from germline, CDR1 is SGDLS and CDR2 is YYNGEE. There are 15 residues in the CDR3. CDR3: CASSAGQGLDTEAFF. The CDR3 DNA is TGTGCCAGCAGCGCCGGACAGGGGTTGGACACTGAAGCTTTCTTT.

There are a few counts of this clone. This chain's CDR3 is CASSQNTAGELFF. The CDR3 DNA sequence: TGCGCCAGCAGCCAAAACACCGCCGGGGAGCTGTTTTTT. The chain links TRBV5-1 to TRBJ2-2; D unclear. Trimming stripped 4 bases from V and 6 bases from J, with 10 bases between. The CDR3 length is 13 residues. Germline V gene lookup returns CDR1 SGHRS and CDR2 YFSETQ.

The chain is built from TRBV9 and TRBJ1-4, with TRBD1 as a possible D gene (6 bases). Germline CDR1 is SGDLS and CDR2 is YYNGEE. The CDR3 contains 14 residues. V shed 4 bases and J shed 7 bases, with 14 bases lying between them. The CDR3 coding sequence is TGTGCCAGCAGCACGCCAGGGGCCGGTGAAAAACTGTTTTTT. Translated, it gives CASSTPGAGEKLFF.

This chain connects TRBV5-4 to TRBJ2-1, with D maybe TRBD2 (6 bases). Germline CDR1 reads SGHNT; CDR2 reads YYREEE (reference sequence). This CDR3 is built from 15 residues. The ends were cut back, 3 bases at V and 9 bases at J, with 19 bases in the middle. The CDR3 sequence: CASSSPGLGMGEQFF. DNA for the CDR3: TGTGCCAGCAGCTCCCCGGGACTCGGCATGGGTGAGCAGTTCTTC. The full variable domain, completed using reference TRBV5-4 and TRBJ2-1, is ETGVTQSPTHLIKTRGQQVTLRCSSQSGHNTVSWYQQALGQGPQFIFQYYREEENGRGNFPPRFSGLQFPNYSSELNVNALELDDSALYLCASSSPGLGMGEQFFGPGTRLTVL.

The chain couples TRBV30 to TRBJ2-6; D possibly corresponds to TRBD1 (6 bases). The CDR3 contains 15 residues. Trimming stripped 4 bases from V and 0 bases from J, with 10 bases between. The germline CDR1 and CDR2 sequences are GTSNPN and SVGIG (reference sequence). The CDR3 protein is CAWNGQSSGANVLTF. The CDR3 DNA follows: TGTGCCTGGAACGGACAGAGCTCTGGGGCCAACGTCCTGACTTTC. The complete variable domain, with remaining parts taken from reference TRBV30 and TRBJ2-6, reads SQTIHQWPATLVQPVGSPLSLECTVEGTSNPNLYWYRQAAGRGLQLLFYSVGIGQISSEVPQNLSASRPQDRQFILSSKKLLLSDSGFYLCAWNGQSSGANVLTFGAGSRLTVL.

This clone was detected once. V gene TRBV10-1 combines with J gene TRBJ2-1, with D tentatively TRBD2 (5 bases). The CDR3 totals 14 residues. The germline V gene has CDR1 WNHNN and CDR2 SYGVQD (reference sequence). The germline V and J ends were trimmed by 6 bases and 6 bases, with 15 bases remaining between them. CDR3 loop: CASSLGGSSNEQFF. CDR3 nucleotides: TGCGCCAGCAGCCTTGGAGGTAGTAGCAATGAGCAGTTCTTC.

The CDR3 coding sequence is TGTGCCAGTAGTATAACTAGCGGGAGCACAGATACGCAGTATTTT. Translating it yields CASSITSGSTDTQYF. The chain recombines TRBV19 with TRBJ2-3, with 9 bases fitting TRBD2. Germline V gene sequence: CDR1 LNHDA, CDR2 SQIVND (reference sequence). The V gene end was trimmed by 2 bases and the J gene end by 0 bases; junction bases not matched to a gene: 0. This CDR3 has 15 residues.

CDR3: CASSPRGIYGYTF. For the CDR3, the DNA is TGTGCCAGTAGCCCGAGGGGGATCTATGGCTACACCTTC. This rearrangement joins TRBV19 to TRBJ1-2; a possible D gene is TRBD1 (6 bases). Trimming stripped 6 bases from V and 4 bases from J, with 12 bases between. This CDR3 region has 13 residues. Germline V gene lookup returns CDR1 LNHDA and CDR2 SQIVND (reference sequence).

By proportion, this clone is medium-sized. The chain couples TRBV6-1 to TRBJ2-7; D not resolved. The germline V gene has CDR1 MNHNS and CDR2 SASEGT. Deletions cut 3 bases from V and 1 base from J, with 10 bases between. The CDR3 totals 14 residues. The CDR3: CASSDPTLSYEQYF. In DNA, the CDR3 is TGTGCCAGCAGTGACCCGACACTTTCCTACGAGCAGTACTTC.

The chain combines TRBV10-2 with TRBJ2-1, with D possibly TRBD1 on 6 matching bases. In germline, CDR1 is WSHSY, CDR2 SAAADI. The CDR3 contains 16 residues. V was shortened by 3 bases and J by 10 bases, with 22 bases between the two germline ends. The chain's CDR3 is CASSDPGRGARGEQFF. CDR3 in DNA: TGCGCCAGCAGTGACCCGGGCAGGGGCGCAAGGGGGGAGCAGTTCTTC.

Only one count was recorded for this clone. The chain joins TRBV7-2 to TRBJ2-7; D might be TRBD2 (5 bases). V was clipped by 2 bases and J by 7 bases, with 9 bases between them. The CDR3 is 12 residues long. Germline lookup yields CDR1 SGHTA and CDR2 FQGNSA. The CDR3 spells CASSLLPGEQYF. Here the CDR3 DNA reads TGTGCCAGCAGCTTACTACCGGGAGAGCAGTACTTC.

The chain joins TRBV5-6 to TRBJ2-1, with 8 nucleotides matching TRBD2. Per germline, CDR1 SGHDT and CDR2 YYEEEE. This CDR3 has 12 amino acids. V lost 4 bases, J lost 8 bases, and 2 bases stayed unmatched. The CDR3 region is CASSQAGDEQFF. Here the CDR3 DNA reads TGTGCCAGCAGCCAAGCGGGAGATGAGCAGTTCTTC.

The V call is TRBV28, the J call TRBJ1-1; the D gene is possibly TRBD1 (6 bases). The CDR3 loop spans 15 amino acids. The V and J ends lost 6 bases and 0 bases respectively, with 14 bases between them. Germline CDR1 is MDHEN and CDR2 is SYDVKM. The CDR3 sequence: CASSPQGVLNTEAFF. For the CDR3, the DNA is TGTGCCAGCAGCCCACAGGGAGTATTGAACACTGAAGCTTTCTTT. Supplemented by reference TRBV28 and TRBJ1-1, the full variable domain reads DVKVTQSSRYLVKRTGEKVFLECVQDMDHENMFWYRQDPGLGLRLIYFSYDVKMKEKGDIPEGYSVSREKKERFSLILESASTNQTSMYLCASSPQGVLNTEAFFGQGTRLTVV.

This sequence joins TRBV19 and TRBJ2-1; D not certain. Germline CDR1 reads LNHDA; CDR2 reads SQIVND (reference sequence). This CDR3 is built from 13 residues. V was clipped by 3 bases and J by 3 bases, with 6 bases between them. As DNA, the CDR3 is TGTGCCAGTAGTATGACAAGCTACAATGAGCAGTTCTTC. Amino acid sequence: CASSMTSYNEQFF.

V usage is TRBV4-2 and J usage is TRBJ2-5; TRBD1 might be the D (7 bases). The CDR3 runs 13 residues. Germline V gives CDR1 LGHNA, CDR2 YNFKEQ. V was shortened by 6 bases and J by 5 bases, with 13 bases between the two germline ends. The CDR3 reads CASREGAGETQYF. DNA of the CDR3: TGTGCCAGCAGGGAGGGGGCGGGTGAGACCCAGTACTTC.

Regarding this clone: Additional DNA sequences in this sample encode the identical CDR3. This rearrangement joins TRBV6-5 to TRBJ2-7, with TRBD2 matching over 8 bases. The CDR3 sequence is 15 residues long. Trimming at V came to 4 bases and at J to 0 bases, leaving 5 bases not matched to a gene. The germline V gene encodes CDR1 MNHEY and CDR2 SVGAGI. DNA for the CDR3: TGTGCCAGCAGTTCACTCGGGGGGGGCTCCTACGAGCAGTACTTC. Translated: CASSSLGGGSYEQYF.

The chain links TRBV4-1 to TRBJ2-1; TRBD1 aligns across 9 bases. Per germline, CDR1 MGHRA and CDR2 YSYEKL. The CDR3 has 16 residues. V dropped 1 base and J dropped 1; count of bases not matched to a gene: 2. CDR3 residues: CASSQAGTGSYNEQFF. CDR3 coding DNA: TGCGCCAGCAGCCAAGCCGGGACAGGGTCCTACAATGAGCAGTTCTTC.

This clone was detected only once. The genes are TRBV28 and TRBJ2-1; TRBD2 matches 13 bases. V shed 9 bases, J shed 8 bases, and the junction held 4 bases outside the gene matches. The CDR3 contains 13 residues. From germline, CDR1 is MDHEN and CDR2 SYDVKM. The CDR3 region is CASRTSGSDEQFF. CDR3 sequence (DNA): TGTGCCAGTCGGACTAGCGGGAGCGATGAGCAGTTCTTC.

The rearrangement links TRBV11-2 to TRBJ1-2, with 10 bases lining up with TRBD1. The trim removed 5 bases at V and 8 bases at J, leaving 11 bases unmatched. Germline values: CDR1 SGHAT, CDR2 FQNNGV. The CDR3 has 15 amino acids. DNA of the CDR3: TGTGCCAGCAGCCCTAGAGGGGGGACAGGGGTCGGCTACACCTTC. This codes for CASSPRGGTGVGYTF.

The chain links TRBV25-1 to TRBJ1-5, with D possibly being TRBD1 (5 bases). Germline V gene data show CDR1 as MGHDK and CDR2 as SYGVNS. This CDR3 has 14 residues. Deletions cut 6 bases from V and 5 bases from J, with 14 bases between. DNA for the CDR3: TGTGCCAGCAGCCCCACGGGGGAGGATCAGCCCCAGCATTTT. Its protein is CASSPTGEDQPQHF.

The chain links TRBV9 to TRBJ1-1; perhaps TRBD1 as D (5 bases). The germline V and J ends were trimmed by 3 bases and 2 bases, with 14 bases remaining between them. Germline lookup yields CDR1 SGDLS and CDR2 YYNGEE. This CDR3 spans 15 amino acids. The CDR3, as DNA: TGTGCCAGCAGCGGGGAAGGGGCAGTCAACACTGAAGCTTTCTTT. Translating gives CASSGEGAVNTEAFF.

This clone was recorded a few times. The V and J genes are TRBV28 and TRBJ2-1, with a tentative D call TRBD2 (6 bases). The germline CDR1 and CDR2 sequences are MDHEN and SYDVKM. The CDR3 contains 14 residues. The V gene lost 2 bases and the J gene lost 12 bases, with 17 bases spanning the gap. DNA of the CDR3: TGTGCCAGCAGTTTACGATTTCGTACGGGGGTGCAGTTCTTC. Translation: CASSLRFRTGVQFF.

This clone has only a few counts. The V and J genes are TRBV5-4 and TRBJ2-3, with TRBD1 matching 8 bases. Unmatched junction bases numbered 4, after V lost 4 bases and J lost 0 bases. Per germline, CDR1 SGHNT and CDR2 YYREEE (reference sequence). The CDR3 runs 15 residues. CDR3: CASSPRDRSTDTQYF. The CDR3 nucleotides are TGTGCCAGCAGCCCCCGGGACAGGAGCACAGATACGCAGTATTTT.

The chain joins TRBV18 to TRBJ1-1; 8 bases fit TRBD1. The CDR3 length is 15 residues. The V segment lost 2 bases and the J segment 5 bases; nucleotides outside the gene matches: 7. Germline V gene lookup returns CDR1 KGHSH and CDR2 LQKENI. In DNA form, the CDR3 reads TGTGCCAGCTCACCAGACAGGGGTTCTGGGACTGAAGCTTTCTTT. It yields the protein CASSPDRGSGTEAFF.